The 3 T cell receptor beta chains below all came from one sample that was sequenced in a study of identical twins. TCRdb processed the 5' RACE reads anew with MiXCR; each CDR3 protein has one entry. The data contain roughly 290,000 distinct CDR3 sequences, 6.5% to 9.5% of them singletons. Separately, the same data were catalogued under a study of yellow fever vaccine responses in identical twins.

The sample comprised memory (CD45RO+) T cells sorted from blood. Receptors originate from a woman aged 18-35 years in good health.

The chain carries TRBV27 and TRBJ1-1; TRBD1 agrees at 7 bases. Germline lookup yields CDR1 MNHEY and CDR2 SMNVEV (reference sequence). This CDR3 has 13 residues. The V gene end was trimmed by 6 bases and the J gene end by 10 bases; junction bases not matched to a gene: 11. CDR3 residues: CASRGVEGAVAFF. As DNA, the CDR3 is TGTGCCAGCAGGGGAGTGGAGGGGGCCGTAGCTTTCTTT.

This clonotype appeared many times. The chain has TRBV27 and TRBJ1-5; D remains unclear. The germline gives CDR1 MNHEY, CDR2 SMNVEV (reference sequence). V was shortened by 3 bases and J by 6 bases, with 6 bases between the two germline ends. The CDR3 is made up of 12 amino acids. CDR3 nucleotide sequence: TGTGCCAGCAGTTTTTGGGGTCAGCCCCAGCATTTT. Translating it yields CASSFWGQPQHF.

This clonotype was seen a handful of times. The rearrangement links TRBV5-4 to TRBJ1-2; 8 bases are a match to TRBD1. CDR1 is SGHNT and CDR2 is YYREEE in the germline V gene (reference sequence). V lost 9 bases, J lost 10 bases, and 20 bases stayed unmatched. CDR3 length: 15 residues. DNA of the CDR3: TGTGCCACGTCATCCAACAGGGGGAACTCTATCCCCTACACCTTC. Encoded protein: CATSSNRGNSIPYTF.